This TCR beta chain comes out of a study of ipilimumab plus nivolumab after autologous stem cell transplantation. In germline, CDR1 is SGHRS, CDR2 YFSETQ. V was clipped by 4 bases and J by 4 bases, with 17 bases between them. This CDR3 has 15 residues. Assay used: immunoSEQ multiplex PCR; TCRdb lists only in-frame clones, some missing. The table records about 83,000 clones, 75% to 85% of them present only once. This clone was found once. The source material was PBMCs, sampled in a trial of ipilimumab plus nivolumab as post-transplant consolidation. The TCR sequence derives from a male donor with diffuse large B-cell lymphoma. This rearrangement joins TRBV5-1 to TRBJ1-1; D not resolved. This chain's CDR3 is CASSAGHGEGTEAFF. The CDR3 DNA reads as TGCGCCAGCAGCGCGGGCCACGGGGAGGGCACTGAAGCTTTCTTT.